This TCR beta chain was captured in a study of blood T cell repertoires in COVID-19. Sequenced by immunoSEQ multiplex PCR; TCRdb stores in-frame clones only, minus some. The data show about 180,000 clones, approximately 87% seen once. CDR3 size: 16 residues. The junction had 8 bases not matched to a gene; V was cut back by 5 bases and J by 2 bases. CDR1 and CDR2 (germline): SGHVS, FQNEAQ. This clone has a handful of counts. This clonotype was obtained from a man in his 70s with active or convalescent COVID-19. Sample: peripheral blood. This chain uses TRBV7-8 with TRBJ2-3, with 9 bases matching TRBD2. The DNA for the CDR3 is TGTGCCAGCAGCCGGCGGGTAGCGGGGGACACAGATACGCAGTATTTT. It specifies CASSRRVAGDTDTQYF.